One sample yielded the 5 T cell receptor beta chains listed below, sequenced in a study of T cells in Graves' hyperthyroidism and ophthalmopathy. Amplification of TCR beta CDR3 regions was performed using RNA transcripts as template. A set of HTBI primers served as the primers for a first-round RT-PCR of the TCR CDR3. TCRdb re-called the multiplex PCR reads with MiXCR, one entry per CDR3 protein. This sample has around 400,000 distinct CDR3 sequences; nearly 15% occur once, and the top ten carry roughly a fifth. The sample taken for sequencing was blood. The origin of the receptors is a woman aged 60-75 years with Graves' ophthalmopathy.

This clonotype has at least ten counts. V and J are TRBV2 and TRBJ2-3; D gene uncertain. CDR1 and CDR2 (germline): SNHLY, FYNNEI. CDR3 size: 15 residues. Trimming took 6 bases from V and 4 from J, leaving 17 bases between them. The CDR3 loop is CASRFLADEPDTQYF. CDR3 in DNA: TGTGCCAGCAGGTTTCTGGCGGATGAACCAGATACGCAGTATTTT.

This clonotype occurred many times. This chain connects TRBV5-1 to TRBJ2-1; 7 positions match TRBD1. The V gene end was trimmed by 3 bases and the J gene end by 1 base; junction bases not matched to a gene: 4. There are 15 residues in the CDR3. Germline V gene sequence: CDR1 SGHRS, CDR2 YFSETQ. Written as DNA, the CDR3 is TGCGCCAGCAGCTCCCCGGGACAGTCCTACAATGAGCAGTTCTTC. This encodes CASSSPGQSYNEQFF.

Ten or more counts support this clonotype. The V call is TRBV3-1, the J call TRBJ1-3; TRBD1 might be the D (5 bases). This CDR3 contains 17 residues. CDR1 is LGHDT and CDR2 is YNNKEL in the germline V gene (reference sequence). V lost 0 bases and J lost 1, with 13 bases in between. The CDR3 DNA sequence: TGTGCCAGCAGCCAAGACGGGGGGGTATCTTCTGGAAACACCATATATTTT. Protein: CASSQDGGVSSGNTIYF.

The chain carries TRBV4-1 and TRBJ2-7; no firm D call. V lost 4 bases and J 7 bases, leaving 14 bases between the germline ends. Germline CDR1 MGHRA, CDR2 YSYEKL. CDR3 length: 13 residues. The CDR3: CASSPGGVNEQYF. The CDR3 nucleotides are TGCGCCAGCAGCCCTGGCGGTGTGAATGAGCAGTACTTC.

This clonotype was seen many times. The V call is TRBV12-3 or TRBV12-4, the J call TRBJ2-7; tentative D call: TRBD1 (6 bases). Trimming took 6 bases from V and 3 from J, leaving 15 bases between them. CDR3 length: 14 amino acids. CDR3 sequence reads: CASSLAGVYYEQYF. In DNA form, the CDR3 reads TGTGCCAGCAGCCTGGCAGGGGTGTACTACGAGCAGTACTTC.